Sequencing of this T cell receptor (beta chain) was carried out in a study of shared clonotypes between healthy human individuals. The assay was immunoSEQ multiplex PCR, and TCRdb's table has in-frame clones only and misses some. The sample lists about 2 million clones, roughly 94% occurring once. Study outcomes and limitations: What limited the represented genetic and exposure-history diversity was the small number of donors. Generally, naive subsets (rather than memory subsets) showed larger estimated richness.

Naive CD8 cells, CD45RO-negative and positively selected for CCR7, excluded terminally differentiated effector memory CD45RA+ cells. With respect to this clone: The antigen remains unidentified.

Germline-derived CDR1 and CDR2 are LNHDA and SQIVND (reference sequence). CDR3 length: 14 amino acids. V lost 6 bases, J lost 7 bases, and 13 bases lay in between. The sequencing sample was made of naive CD8+ T cells sorted from blood. The chain carries TRBV19 and TRBJ2-6; D is perhaps TRBD1 (6 bases). The TCR was taken from a man aged 18 to 29 in good health. DNA of the CDR3: TGTGCCAGTAGCGATCAACAGGGTGCCAACGTCCTGACTTTC. Its translation: CASSDQQGANVLTF.